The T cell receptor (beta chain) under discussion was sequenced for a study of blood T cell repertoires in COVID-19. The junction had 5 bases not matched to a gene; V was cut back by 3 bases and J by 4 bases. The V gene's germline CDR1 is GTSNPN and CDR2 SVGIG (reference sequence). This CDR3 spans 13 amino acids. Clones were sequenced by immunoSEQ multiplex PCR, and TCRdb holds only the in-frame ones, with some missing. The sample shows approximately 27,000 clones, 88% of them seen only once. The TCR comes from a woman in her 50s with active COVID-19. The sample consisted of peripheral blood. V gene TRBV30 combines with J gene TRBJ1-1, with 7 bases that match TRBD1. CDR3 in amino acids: CAWSKQGSTEAFF. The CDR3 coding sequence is TGTGCCTGGAGCAAACAGGGGTCCACTGAAGCTTTCTTT. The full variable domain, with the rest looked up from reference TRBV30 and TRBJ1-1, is SQTIHQWPATLVQPVGSPLSLECTVEGTSNPNLYWYRQAAGRGLQLLFYSVGIGQISSEVPQNLSASRPQDRQFILSSKKLLLSDSGFYLCAWSKQGSTEAFFGQGTRLTVV.